This TCR beta chain is from a study of blood T cell repertoires in COVID-19. Sequencing was performed with immunoSEQ multiplex PCR; in TCRdb, only in-frame clones are kept and a portion is missing. The sample shows around 120,000 clones, approximately 86% of them seen only once. Participant reports of clinical history set cohort assignment. V gave up 0 bases and J gave up 7 bases; unmatched junction bases: 1. This CDR3 spans 13 amino acids. Germline lookup yields CDR1 SGHNT and CDR2 YYREEE (reference sequence). The TCR comes from a woman aged 45-65 years who had recovered from COVID-19. This chain joins TRBV5-4 and TRBJ2-5; 9 nucleotides match TRBD1. The sample was PBMCs or T cells enriched from blood (not recorded which). The CDR3 reads CASSLGQGGTQYF. The CDR3 DNA follows: TGTGCCAGCAGCTTGGGACAGGGGGGGACCCAGTACTTC. The complete variable domain, with remaining parts taken from reference TRBV5-4 and TRBJ2-5, reads ETGVTQSPTHLIKTRGQQVTLRCSSQSGHNTVSWYQQALGQGPQFIFQYYREEENGRGNFPPRFSGLQFPNYSSELNVNALELDDSALYLCASSLGQGGTQYFGPGTRLLVL.